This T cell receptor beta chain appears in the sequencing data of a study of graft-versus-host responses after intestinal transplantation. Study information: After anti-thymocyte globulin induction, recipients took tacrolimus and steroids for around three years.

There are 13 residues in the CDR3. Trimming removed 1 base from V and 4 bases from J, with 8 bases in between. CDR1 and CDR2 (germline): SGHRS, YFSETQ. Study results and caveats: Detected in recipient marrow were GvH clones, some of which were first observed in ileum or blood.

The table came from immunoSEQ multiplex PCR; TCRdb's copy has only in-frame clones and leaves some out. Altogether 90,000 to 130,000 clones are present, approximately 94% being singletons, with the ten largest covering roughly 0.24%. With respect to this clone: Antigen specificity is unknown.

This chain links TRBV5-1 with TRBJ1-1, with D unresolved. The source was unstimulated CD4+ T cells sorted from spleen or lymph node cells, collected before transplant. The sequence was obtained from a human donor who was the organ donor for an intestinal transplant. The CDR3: CASSLNEGTEAFF. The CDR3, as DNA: TGCGCCAGCAGCTTGAATGAGGGCACTGAAGCTTTCTTT.